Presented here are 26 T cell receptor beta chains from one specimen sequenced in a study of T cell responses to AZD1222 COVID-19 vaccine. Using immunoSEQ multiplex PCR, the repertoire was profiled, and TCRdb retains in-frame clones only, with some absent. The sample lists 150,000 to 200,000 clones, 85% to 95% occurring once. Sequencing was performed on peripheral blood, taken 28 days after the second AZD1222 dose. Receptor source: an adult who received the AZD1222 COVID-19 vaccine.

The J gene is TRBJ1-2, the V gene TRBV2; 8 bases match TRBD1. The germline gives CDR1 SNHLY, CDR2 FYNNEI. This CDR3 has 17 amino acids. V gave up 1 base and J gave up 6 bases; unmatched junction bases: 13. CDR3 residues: CASSEGFRSRGQDGYTF. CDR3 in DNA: TGTGCCAGCAGTGAAGGCTTCCGTAGCAGGGGGCAAGATGGCTACACCTTC.

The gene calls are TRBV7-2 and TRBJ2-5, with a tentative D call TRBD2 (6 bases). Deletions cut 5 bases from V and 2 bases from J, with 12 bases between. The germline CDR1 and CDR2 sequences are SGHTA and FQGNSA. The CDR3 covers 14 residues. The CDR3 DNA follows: TGTGCCAGCAGCGTACGGAGGGAACAAGAGACCCAGTACTTC. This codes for CASSVRREQETQYF.

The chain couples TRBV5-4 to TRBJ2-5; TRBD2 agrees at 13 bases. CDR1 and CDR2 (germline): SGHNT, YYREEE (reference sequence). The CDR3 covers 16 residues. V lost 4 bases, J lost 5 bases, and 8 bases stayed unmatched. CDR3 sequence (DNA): TGTGCCAGCAGCCCCCCACTAGCGGGAGGGGTGGAGACCCAGTACTTC. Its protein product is CASSPPLAGGVETQYF. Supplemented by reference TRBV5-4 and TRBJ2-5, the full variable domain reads ETGVTQSPTHLIKTRGQQVTLRCSSQSGHNTVSWYQQALGQGPQFIFQYYREEENGRGNFPPRFSGLQFPNYSSELNVNALELDDSALYLCASSPPLAGGVETQYFGPGTRLLVL.

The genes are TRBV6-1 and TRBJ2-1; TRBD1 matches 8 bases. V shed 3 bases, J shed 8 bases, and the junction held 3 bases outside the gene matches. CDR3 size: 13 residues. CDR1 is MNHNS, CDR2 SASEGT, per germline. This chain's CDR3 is CASSDRGRYEQFF. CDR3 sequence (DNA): TGTGCCAGCAGTGACAGGGGGCGATATGAGCAGTTCTTC.

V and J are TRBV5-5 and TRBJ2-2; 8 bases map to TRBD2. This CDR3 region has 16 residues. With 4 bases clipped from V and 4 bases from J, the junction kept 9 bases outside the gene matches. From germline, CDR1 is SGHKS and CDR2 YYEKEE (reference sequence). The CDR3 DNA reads TGTGCCAGCAGCCTGTATCTGCGGGAGGTCACCGGGGAGCTGTTTTTT. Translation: CASSLYLREVTGELFF.

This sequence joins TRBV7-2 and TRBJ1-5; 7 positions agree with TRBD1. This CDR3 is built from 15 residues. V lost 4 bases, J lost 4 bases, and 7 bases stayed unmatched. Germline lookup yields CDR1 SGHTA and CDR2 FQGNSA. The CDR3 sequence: CASSSLRDSNQPQHF. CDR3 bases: TGTGCCAGCAGCTCGCTCCGGGACAGTAATCAGCCCCAGCATTTT.

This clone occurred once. The CDR3 here is CASTTGGPGTEAFF. The CDR3 DNA reads TGTGCCAGCACCACGGGGGGGCCGGGCACTGAAGCTTTCTTT. The chain joins TRBV6-6 to TRBJ1-1; possible D gene TRBD1, 6 bases. This CDR3 is 14 amino acids long. Trimming pared 7 bases from V and 4 bases from J, leaving 16 bases between. CDR1 is MNHNY, CDR2 SVGAGI, per germline (reference sequence).

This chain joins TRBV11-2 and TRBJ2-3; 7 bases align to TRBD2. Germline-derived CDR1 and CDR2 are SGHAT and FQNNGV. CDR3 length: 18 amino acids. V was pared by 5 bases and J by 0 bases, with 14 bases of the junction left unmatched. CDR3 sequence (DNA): TGTGCCAGCAGCCCAATCCATGGGACTACCGGGAGCACAGATACGCAGTATTTT. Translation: CASSPIHGTTGSTDTQYF.

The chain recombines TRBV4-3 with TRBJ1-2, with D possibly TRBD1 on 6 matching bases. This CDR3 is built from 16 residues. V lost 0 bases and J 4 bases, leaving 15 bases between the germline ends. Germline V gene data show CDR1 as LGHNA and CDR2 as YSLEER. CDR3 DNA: TGCGCCAGCAGCCAAGATATGGCAGGGGTCCCCTATGGCTACACCTTC. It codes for CASSQDMAGVPYGYTF.

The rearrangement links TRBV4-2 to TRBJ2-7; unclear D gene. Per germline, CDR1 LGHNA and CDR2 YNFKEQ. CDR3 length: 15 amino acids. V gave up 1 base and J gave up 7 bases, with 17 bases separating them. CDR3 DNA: TGTGCCAGCAGCCAAGCGGCAGGACCTCCCGATGAGCAGTACTTC. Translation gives CASSQAAGPPDEQYF.

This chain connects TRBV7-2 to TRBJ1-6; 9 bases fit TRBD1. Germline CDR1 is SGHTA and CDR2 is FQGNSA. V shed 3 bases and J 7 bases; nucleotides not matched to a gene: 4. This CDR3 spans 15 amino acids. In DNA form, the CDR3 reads TGTGCCAGCAGCTTGGGACAGGGAAAAAATTCACCCCTCCACTTT. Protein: CASSLGQGKNSPLHF. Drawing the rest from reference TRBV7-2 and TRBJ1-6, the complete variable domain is GAGVSQSPSNKVTEKGKDVELRCDPISGHTALYWYRQSLGQGLEFLIYFQGNSAPDKSGLPSDRFSAERTGGSVSTLTIQRTQQEDSAVYLCASSLGQGKNSPLHFGNGTRLTVT.

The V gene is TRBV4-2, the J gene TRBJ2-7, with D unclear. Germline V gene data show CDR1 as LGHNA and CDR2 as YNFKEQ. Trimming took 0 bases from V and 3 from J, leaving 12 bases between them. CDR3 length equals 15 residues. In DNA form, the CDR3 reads TGTGCCAGCAGCCAAGAGCCAGCCACCCTCTACGAGCAGTACTTC. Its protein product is CASSQEPATLYEQYF.

CDR3: CASSLTGVEQYF. The CDR3 nucleotides read TGTGCCAGCAGCTTGACAGGGGTTGAGCAGTACTTC. The chain carries TRBV7-9 and TRBJ2-7, with 8 bases aligning to TRBD1. CDR3 size: 12 residues. V was pared by 3 bases and J by 7 bases, with 2 bases of the junction left unmatched. Germline CDR1 SEHNR, CDR2 FQNEAQ (reference sequence).

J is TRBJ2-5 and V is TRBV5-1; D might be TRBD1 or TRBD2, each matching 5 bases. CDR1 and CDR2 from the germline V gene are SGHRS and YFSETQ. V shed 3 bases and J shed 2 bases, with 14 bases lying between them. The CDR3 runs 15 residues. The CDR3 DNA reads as TGCGCCAGCAGCTCGAGGGACGGCGGACAAGAGACCCAGTACTTC. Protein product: CASSSRDGGQETQYF.

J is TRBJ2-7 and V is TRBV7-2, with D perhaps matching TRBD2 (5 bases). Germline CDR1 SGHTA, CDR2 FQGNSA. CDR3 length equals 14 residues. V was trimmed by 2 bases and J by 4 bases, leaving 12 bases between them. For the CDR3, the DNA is TGTGCCAGCAGCTTACTATTAATAGCGTACGAGCAGTACTTC. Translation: CASSLLLIAYEQYF.

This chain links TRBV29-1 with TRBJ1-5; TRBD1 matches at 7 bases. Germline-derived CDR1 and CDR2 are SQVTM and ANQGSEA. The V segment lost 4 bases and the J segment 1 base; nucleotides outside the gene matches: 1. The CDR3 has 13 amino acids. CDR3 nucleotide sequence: TGCAGCGTTGGACAGGGCAGCAATCAGCCCCAGCATTTT. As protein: CSVGQGSNQPQHF. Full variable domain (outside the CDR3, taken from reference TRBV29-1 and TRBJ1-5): SAVISQKPSRDICQRGTSLTIQCQVDSQVTMMFWYRQQPGQSLTLIATANQGSEATYESGFVIDKFPISRPNLTFSTLTVSNMSPEDSSIYLCSVGQGSNQPQHFGDGTRLSIL.

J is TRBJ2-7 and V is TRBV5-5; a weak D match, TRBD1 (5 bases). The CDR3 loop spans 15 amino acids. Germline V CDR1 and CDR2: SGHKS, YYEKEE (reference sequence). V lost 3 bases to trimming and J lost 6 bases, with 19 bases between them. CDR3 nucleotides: TGTGCCAGCAGCTCCCTCCCCCAGGGCAAGGGCGAGCAGTACTTC. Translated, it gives CASSSLPQGKGEQYF.

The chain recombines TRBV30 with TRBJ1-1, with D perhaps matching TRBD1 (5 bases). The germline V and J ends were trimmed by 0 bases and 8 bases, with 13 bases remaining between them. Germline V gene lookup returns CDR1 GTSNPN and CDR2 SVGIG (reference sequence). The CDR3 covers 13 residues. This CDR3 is CAWSVSGWLEAFF. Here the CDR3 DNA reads TGTGCCTGGAGTGTTTCAGGGTGGTTAGAAGCTTTCTTT.

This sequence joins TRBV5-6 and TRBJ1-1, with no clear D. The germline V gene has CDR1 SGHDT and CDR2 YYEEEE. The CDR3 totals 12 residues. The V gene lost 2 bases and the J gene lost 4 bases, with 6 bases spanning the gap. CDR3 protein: CASSFSSTEAFF. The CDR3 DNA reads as TGTGCCAGCAGCTTCTCGAGCACTGAAGCTTTCTTT.

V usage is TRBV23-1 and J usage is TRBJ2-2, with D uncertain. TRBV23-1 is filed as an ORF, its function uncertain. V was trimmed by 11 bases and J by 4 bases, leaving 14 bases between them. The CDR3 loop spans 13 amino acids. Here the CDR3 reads CAPWPALTGELFF. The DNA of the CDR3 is TGCGCCCCGTGGCCAGCCCTCACCGGGGAGCTGTTTTTT.

The CDR3 DNA reads as TGTGCCAGCAGTTATAGGGATGCTCGCTACGAGCAGTACTTC. It codes for CASSYRDARYEQYF. The gene calls are TRBV6-2 or TRBV6-3 and TRBJ2-7; D is uncertain. This CDR3 contains 14 residues. V lost 3 bases to trimming and J lost 3 bases, with 12 bases between them. CDR1 is MNHEY and CDR2 is SVGEGT in the germline V gene.

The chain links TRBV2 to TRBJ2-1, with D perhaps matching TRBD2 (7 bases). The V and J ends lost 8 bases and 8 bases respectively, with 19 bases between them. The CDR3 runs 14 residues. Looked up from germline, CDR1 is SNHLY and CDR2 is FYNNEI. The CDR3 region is CASGRTRGGDEQFF. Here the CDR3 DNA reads TGTGCCAGCGGCAGGACTAGAGGGGGGGATGAGCAGTTCTTC.

In DNA, the CDR3 is TGTGCCAGCTCACCATTAGGACAGGGGTTCATATCCTTAACCTACGAGCAGTACTTC. This sequence encodes CASSPLGQGFISLTYEQYF. The genes are TRBV18 and TRBJ2-7, with TRBD1 identical over 9 bases. From germline, CDR1 is KGHSH and CDR2 LQKENI. CDR3 length: 19 residues. V dropped 2 bases and J dropped 2; count of bases not matched to a gene: 16. The complete variable domain, with remaining parts taken from reference TRBV18 and TRBJ2-7, reads NAGVMQNPRHLVRRRGQEARLRCSPMKGHSHVYWYRQLPEEGLKFMVYLQKENIIDESGMPKERFSAEFPKEGPSILRIQQVVRGDSAAYFCASSPLGQGFISLTYEQYFGPGTRLTVT.

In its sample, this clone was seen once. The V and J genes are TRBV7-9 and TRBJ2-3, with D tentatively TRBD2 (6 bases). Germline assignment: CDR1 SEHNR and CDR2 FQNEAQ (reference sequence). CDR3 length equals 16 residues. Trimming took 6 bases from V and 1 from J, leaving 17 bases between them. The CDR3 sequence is CASSPGERRGTDTQYF. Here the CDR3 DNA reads TGTGCCAGCAGTCCGGGGGAGAGGCGGGGCACAGATACGCAGTATTTT.

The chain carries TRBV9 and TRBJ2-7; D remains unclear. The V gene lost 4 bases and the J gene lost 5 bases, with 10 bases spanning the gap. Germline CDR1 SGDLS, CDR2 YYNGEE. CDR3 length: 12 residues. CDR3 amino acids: CASSSSTNEQYF. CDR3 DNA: TGTGCCAGCAGCTCTTCAACGAACGAGCAGTACTTC.

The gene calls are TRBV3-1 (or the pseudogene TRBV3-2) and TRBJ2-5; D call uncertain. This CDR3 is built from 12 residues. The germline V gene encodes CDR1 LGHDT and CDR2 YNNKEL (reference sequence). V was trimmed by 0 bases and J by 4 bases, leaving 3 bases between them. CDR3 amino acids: CASSQDRETQYF. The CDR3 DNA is TGTGCCAGCAGCCAAGATAGAGAGACCCAGTACTTC.